These 21 T cell receptor beta chains were all obtained from the same sample, sequenced in a study of blood T cell repertoires in COVID-19. Only in-frame clones appear in the TCRdb table, and some are missing; sequencing was by immunoSEQ multiplex PCR. This table holds a few hundred thousand clones, more than 75% found once. The specimen was PBMCs or T cells enriched from blood (not recorded which). These receptors all stem from a woman in her thirties who had recovered from COVID-19.

The chain recombines TRBV18 with TRBJ2-1, with D perhaps matching TRBD2 (6 bases). CDR1 is KGHSH and CDR2 is LQKENI in the germline V gene. The length of the CDR3 is 16 residues. Trimming pared 1 base from V and 2 bases from J, leaving 12 bases between. CDR3 bases: TGTGCCAGCTCACCACTGGGGGGAGAAGCCTACAATGAGCAGTTCTTC. Translated: CASSPLGGEAYNEQFF. The entire variable domain, with the rest obtained from reference TRBV18 and TRBJ2-1, is as follows: NAGVMQNPRHLVRRRGQEARLRCSPMKGHSHVYWYRQLPEEGLKFMVYLQKENIIDESGMPKERFSAEFPKEGPSILRIQQVVRGDSAAYFCASSPLGGEAYNEQFFGPGTRLTVL.

Remarks on this clone: Germline is not matched at one junction end, which may reflect a read error. V gene TRBV7-7 combines with J gene TRBJ2-1, with 12 bases that match TRBD2. The CDR3 runs 15 residues. In germline, CDR1 is SSHAT, CDR2 FNYEAQ (reference sequence). The CDR3 region has the DNA TGTGCTAGCAGCTTAGGCCTAGCGGGAGGGTTTGAGCAGTTCTTC. Translation gives CASSLGLAGGFEQFF.

This CDR3 is CASSLARQMNTEAFF. The CDR3 coding sequence is TGTGCCAGCAGCTTGGCCAGACAGATGAACACTGAAGCTTTCTTT. The rearrangement links TRBV5-4 to TRBJ1-1; D is perhaps TRBD1 (5 bases). The CDR3 extends over 15 amino acids. Looked up from germline, CDR1 is SGHNT and CDR2 is YYREEE (reference sequence). V was trimmed by 0 bases and J by 0 bases, leaving 9 bases between them. The variable domain in full, completed from reference TRBV5-4 and TRBJ1-1, reads ETGVTQSPTHLIKTRGQQVTLRCSSQSGHNTVSWYQQALGQGPQFIFQYYREEENGRGNFPPRFSGLQFPNYSSELNVNALELDDSALYLCASSLARQMNTEAFFGQGTRLTVV.

The CDR3 spells CASSLDGTGRSQPQHF. The DNA of the CDR3 is TGTGCCAGCAGCTTAGATGGGACAGGGAGAAGTCAGCCCCAGCATTTT. The V call is TRBV7-2, the J call TRBJ1-5, with TRBD1 identical over 9 bases. CDR1 and CDR2 from the germline V gene are SGHTA and FQGNSA. This CDR3 has 16 residues. The V and J ends lost 1 base and 6 bases, in that order; junction bases with no gene match: 7.

The chain recombines TRBV3-1 (or the pseudogene TRBV3-2) with TRBJ1-1; no firm D call. Germline V gives CDR1 LGHDT, CDR2 YNNKEL (reference sequence). The CDR3 totals 13 residues. Deletions cut 1 base from V and 1 base from J, with 4 bases between. The CDR3 nucleotides read TGTGCCAGCAGCCAAGTCTGGAACACTGAAGCTTTCTTT. This gives the protein CASSQVWNTEAFF.

The chain is built from TRBV2 and TRBJ2-7; TRBD1 matches 7 bases. The CDR3 is 14 amino acids. V shed 8 bases, J shed 0 bases, and the junction held 7 bases outside the gene matches. Germline values: CDR1 SNHLY, CDR2 FYNNEI. The CDR3 bases are TGTGCCAGCGAAAGGGACAGCCTCTCCTACGAGCAGTACTTC. Translating it yields CASERDSLSYEQYF.

The V gene is TRBV7-8, the J gene TRBJ2-1; no reliable D call. Germline CDR1 SGHVS, CDR2 FQNEAQ. This CDR3 spans 14 amino acids. V shed 2 bases and J shed 7 bases, with 12 bases lying between them. CDR3 residues: CASSLKSVPNEQFF. DNA for the CDR3: TGTGCCAGCAGCTTAAAGAGCGTTCCGAATGAGCAGTTCTTC.

DNA for the CDR3: TGTGCCAGCAGCGTAGCTCCGGGAGGCTATGGCTACACCTTC. This codes for CASSVAPGGYGYTF. V usage is TRBV9 and J usage is TRBJ1-2; D is undetermined. With 0 bases removed from V and 4 bases from J, the gap between germline ends came to 10 bases. CDR3 length: 14 residues. Germline V gene lookup returns CDR1 SGDLS and CDR2 YYNGEE.

Here the CDR3 reads CASSFPSGGVDNEQFF. CDR3 coding DNA: TGTGCCAGCAGTTTCCCTAGCGGGGGGGTAGATAATGAGCAGTTCTTC. The chain employs TRBV27 and TRBJ2-1; 12 nucleotides agree with TRBD2. The CDR3 is 16 amino acids. Germline V gene sequence: CDR1 MNHEY, CDR2 SMNVEV (reference sequence). J lost 7 bases, V lost 3 bases, and 7 bases had no gene match.

This chain links TRBV14 with TRBJ1-1, with TRBD1 matching 7 bases. In germline, CDR1 is SGHDN, CDR2 FVKESK. The J segment lost 2 bases and the V segment lost 5 bases, leaving 11 bases of the junction unmatched. This CDR3 is 16 amino acids long. This CDR3 reads CASSGGEGAANTEAFF. As DNA, the CDR3 is TGTGCCAGCAGCGGAGGTGAGGGGGCAGCTAACACTGAAGCTTTCTTT.

This chain uses TRBV6-5 with TRBJ2-7, with 10 bases that match TRBD1. Germline values: CDR1 MNHEY, CDR2 SVGAGI. V lost 5 bases, J lost 5 bases, and 6 bases stayed unmatched. The CDR3 extends over 14 amino acids. CDR3 DNA sequence: TGTGCCAGCAGTCCCTGGGACAGGGGTCACGAGCAGTACTTC. Protein sequence: CASSPWDRGHEQYF.

The gene calls are TRBV6-5 and TRBJ1-2; a possible D gene is TRBD1 (6 bases). The CDR3 contains 15 residues. The V and J ends lost 2 bases and 2 bases respectively, with 12 bases between them. In germline, CDR1 is MNHEY, CDR2 SVGAGI. The CDR3 protein is CASSYGDTLNYGYTF. The CDR3 DNA reads as TGTGCCAGCAGTTACGGGGACACCCTAAACTATGGCTACACCTTC.

The CDR3 here is CSASRGSSYNEQFF. Here the CDR3 DNA reads TGCAGTGCTAGTAGAGGGAGCTCCTACAATGAGCAGTTCTTC. V usage is TRBV20-1 and J usage is TRBJ2-1; D possibly corresponds to TRBD2 (5 bases). V was shortened by 3 bases and J by 0 bases, with 9 bases between the two germline ends. The CDR3 runs 14 residues. The germline gives CDR1 DFQATT, CDR2 SNEGSKA (reference sequence).

The chain couples TRBV6-5 to TRBJ1-1, with D perhaps matching TRBD1 (6 bases). Trimming stripped 5 bases from V and 5 bases from J, with 18 bases between. The germline CDR1 and CDR2 sequences are MNHEY and SVGAGI. The length of the CDR3 is 15 residues. The chain's CDR3 is CASSPYGGAGTEAFF. DNA of the CDR3: TGTGCCAGCAGTCCGTATGGGGGGGCCGGGACTGAAGCTTTCTTT.

The chain combines TRBV4-1 with TRBJ2-1; 9 bases are shared with TRBD2. CDR1 and CDR2 from the germline V gene are MGHRA and YSYEKL. J lost 3 bases, V lost 1 base, and 4 bases had no gene match. The CDR3 contains 16 residues. The CDR3 nucleotides read TGCGCCAGCAGCCAAGCTAGCGGGACCCTCTACAATGAGCAGTTCTTC. Amino acid sequence: CASSQASGTLYNEQFF.

V and J are TRBV24-1 and TRBJ1-5; D gene unclear. The CDR3 runs to 13 residues. V was trimmed by 4 bases and J by 3 bases, leaving 6 bases between them. In germline, CDR1 is KGHDR, CDR2 SFDVKD. CDR3 residues: CATSDNYNQPQHF. The CDR3 coding sequence is TGTGCCACCAGTGACAACTACAATCAGCCCCAGCATTTT.

As to this clone: The junction departs from germline at one end; a sequencing error may be responsible. CDR3 in DNA: TGTGCCAGCAGAGCCGGGACAGGGGTCTCCTCCGAGCAGTACTTC. Protein product: CASRAGTGVSSEQYF. The J gene is TRBJ2-7, the V gene TRBV6-5; 10 bases are a match to TRBD1. The CDR3 has 15 residues. Germline CDR1 and CDR2: MNHEY and SVGAGI.

The rearrangement joins TRBV28 to TRBJ2-5; weak D call: TRBD1 (6 bases). Germline loops: CDR1 MDHEN, CDR2 SYDVKM. Trimming removed 5 bases at V and 1 base at J, with 8 bases between. CDR3 size: 13 residues. The CDR3 DNA follows: TGTGCCAGCAGTAACAGGGTCCAAGAGACCCAGTACTTC. It yields the protein CASSNRVQETQYF. Drawing the rest from reference TRBV28 and TRBJ2-5, the complete variable domain is DVKVTQSSRYLVKRTGEKVFLECVQDMDHENMFWYRQDPGLGLRLIYFSYDVKMKEKGDIPEGYSVSREKKERFSLILESASTNQTSMYLCASSNRVQETQYFGPGTRLLVL.

This clone has only a few counts. This rearrangement joins TRBV2 to TRBJ2-7, with D tentatively TRBD1 (6 bases). Trimming took 6 bases from V and 1 from J, leaving 7 bases between them. The CDR3 totals 12 residues. Germline loops: CDR1 SNHLY, CDR2 FYNNEI. CDR3 protein: CASRGASYEQYF. The CDR3 DNA is TGTGCCAGCAGGGGGGCTTCCTACGAGCAGTACTTC.

V gene TRBV21-1 combines with J gene TRBJ1-6; TRBD1, as called in the table, went unchecked against the DNA. TRBV21-1 is a pseudogene locus. CDR3 size: 19 residues. CDR3 nucleotide sequence: TGTGCCAGCAGCCCGTTATTTAGGGGTTATGACAGGGATGATTCACCCCTCCACTTT. Amino acid sequence: CASSPLFRGYDRDDSPLHF.

The chain carries TRBV6-1 and TRBJ1-6; 9 bases agree with TRBD1. This CDR3 is built from 14 residues. J was trimmed by 7 bases and V by 2 bases; bases with no gene match: 0. From germline, CDR1 is MNHNS and CDR2 SASEGT. The CDR3: CASSETGGNSPLHF. In DNA, the CDR3 is TGTGCCAGCAGTGAAACAGGGGGCAATTCACCCCTCCACTTT.